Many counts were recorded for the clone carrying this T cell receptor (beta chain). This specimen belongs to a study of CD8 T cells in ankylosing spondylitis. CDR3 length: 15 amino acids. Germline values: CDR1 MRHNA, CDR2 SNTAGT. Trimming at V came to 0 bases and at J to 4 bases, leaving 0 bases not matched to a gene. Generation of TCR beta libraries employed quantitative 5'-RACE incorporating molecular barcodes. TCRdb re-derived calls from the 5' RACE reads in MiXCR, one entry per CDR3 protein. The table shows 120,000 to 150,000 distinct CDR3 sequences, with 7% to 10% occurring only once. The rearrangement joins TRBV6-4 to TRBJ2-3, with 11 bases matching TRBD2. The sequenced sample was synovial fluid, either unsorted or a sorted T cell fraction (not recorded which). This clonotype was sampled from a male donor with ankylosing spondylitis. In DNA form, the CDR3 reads TGTGCCAGCAGTGACTCTAGCGGGGGGGCAGATACGCAGTATTTT. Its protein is CASSDSSGGADTQYF.